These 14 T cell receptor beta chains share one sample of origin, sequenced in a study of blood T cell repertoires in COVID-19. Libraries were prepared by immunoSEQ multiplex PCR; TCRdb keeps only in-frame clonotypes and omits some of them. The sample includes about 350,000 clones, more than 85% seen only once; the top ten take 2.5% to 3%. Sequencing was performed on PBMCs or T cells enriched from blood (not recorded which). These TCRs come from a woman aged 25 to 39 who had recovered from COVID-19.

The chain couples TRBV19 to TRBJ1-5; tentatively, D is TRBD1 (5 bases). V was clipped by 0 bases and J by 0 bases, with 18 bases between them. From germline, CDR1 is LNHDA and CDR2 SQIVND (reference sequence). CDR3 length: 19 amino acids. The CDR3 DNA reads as TGTGCCAGTAGTATAGATCTATCTGGGTGGGGCGATAGCAATCAGCCCCAGCATTTT. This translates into CASSIDLSGWGDSNQPQHF.

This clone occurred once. CDR3 in DNA: TGCGCCAGCAGCTCCTGGACTAGCGGGAGGGTTGAGCAGTTCTTC. Translated, it gives CASSSWTSGRVEQFF. The genes are TRBV5-1 and TRBJ2-1; TRBD2 agrees at 15 bases. Germline assignment: CDR1 SGHRS and CDR2 YFSETQ. The CDR3 extends over 15 amino acids. The V gene end was trimmed by 3 bases and the J gene end by 9 bases; junction bases not matched to a gene: 4.

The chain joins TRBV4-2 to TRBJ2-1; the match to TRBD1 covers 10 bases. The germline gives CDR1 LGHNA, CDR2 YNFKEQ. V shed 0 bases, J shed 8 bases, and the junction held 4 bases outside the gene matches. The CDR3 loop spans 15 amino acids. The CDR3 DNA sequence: TGTGCCAGCAGCCAAGAAAAGACAGGGGGCGATGAGCAGTTCTTC. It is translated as CASSQEKTGGDEQFF.

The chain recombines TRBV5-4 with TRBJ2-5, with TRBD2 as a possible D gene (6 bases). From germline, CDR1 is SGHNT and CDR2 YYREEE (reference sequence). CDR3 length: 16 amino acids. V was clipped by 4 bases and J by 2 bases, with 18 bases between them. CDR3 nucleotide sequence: TGTGCCAGCAGCCCCGGCGGGGCAGAGGGACAAGAGACCCAGTACTTC. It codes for CASSPGGAEGQETQYF.

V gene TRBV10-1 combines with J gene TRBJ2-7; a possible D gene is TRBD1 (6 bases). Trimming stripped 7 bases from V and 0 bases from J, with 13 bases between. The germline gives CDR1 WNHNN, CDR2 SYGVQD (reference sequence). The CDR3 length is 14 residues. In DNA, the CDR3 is TGCGCCAGCACCGAGGACAGTAGCTCCTACGAGCAGTACTTC. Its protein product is CASTEDSSSYEQYF.

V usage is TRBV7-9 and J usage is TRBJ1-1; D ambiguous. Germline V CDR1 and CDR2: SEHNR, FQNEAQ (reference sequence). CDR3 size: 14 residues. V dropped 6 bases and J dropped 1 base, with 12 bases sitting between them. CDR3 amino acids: CASSLLGGNTEAFF. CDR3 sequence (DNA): TGTGCCAGCAGTTTACTCGGAGGGAACACTGAAGCTTTCTTT.

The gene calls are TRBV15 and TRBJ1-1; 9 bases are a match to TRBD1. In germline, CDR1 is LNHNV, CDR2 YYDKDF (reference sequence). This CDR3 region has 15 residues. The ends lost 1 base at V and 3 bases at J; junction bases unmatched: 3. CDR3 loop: CATSRGRQGDTEAFF. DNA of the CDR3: TGTGCCACCAGCAGAGGCCGACAGGGGGACACTGAAGCTTTCTTT. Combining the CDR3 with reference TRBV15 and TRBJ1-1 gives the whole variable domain DAMVIQNPRYQVTQFGKPVTLSCSQTLNHNVMYWYQQKSSQAPKLLFHYYDKDFNNEADTPDNFQSRRPNTSFCFLDIRSPGLGDTAMYLCATSRGRQGDTEAFFGQGTRLTVV.

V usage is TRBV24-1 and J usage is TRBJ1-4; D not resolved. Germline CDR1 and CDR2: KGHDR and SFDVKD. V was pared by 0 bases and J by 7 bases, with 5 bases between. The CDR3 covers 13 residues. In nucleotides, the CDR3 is TGTGCCACCAGTGATTTGTACGGTGAAAAACTGTTTTTT. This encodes CATSDLYGEKLFF.

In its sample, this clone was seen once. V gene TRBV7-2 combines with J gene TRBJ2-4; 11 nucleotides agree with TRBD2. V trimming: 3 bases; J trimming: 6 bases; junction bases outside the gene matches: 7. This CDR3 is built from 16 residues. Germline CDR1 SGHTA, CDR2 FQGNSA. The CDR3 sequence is CASSFLAGGRGNIQYF. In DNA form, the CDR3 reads TGTGCCAGCAGCTTCTTAGCGGGAGGGCGGGGAAACATTCAGTACTTC.

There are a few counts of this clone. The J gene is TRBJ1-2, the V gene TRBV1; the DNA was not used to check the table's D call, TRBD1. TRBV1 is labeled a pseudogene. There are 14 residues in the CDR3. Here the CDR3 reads CTSSQEGLDYGYTF. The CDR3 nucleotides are TGCACCAGCAGCCAAGAGGGCTTGGACTATGGCTACACCTTC.

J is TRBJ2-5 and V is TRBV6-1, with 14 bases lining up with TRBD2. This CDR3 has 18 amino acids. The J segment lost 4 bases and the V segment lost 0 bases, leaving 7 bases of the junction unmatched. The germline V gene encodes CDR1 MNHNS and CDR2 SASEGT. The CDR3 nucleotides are TGTGCCAGCAGTGAAGCGCTGACTAGCGGGGGGGTAGGAGAGACCCAGTACTTC. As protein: CASSEALTSGGVGETQYF.

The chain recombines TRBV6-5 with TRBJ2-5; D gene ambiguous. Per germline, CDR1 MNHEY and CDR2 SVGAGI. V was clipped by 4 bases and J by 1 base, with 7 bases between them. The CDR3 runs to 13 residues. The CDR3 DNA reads TGTGCCAGCAGTTCAGATTCCCAAGAGACCCAGTACTTC. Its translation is CASSSDSQETQYF.

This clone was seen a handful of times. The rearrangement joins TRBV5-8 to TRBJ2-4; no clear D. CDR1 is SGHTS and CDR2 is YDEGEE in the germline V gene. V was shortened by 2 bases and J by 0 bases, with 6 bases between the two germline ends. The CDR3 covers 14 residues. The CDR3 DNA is TGTGCCAGCAGCTTAGGCGGAGCCAAAAACATTCAGTACTTC. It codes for CASSLGGAKNIQYF. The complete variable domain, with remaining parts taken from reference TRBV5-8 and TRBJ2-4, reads EAGVTQSPTHLIKTRGQQATLRCSPISGHTSVYWYQQALGLGLQFLLWYDEGEERNRGNFPPRFSGRQFPNYSSELNVNALELEDSALYLCASSLGGAKNIQYFGAGTRLSVL.

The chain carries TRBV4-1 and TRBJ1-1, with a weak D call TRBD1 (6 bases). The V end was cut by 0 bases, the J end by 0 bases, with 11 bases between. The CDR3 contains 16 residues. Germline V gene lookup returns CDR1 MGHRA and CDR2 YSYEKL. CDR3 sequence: CASSQERYRVNTEAFF. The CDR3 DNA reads TGCGCCAGCAGCCAAGAACGGTACAGGGTGAACACTGAAGCTTTCTTT.